This T cell receptor (beta chain) emerged from a study of CDR3 diversity in severe acne. Remarks on this clonotype: The CDR3 does not close with the conserved phenylalanine or tryptophan, likely indicating a read error. Because the CDR3's place on the DNA is in doubt, the DNA is left out and the CDR3 is given as listed by TCRdb.

The CDR3 length is 13 residues, termini included. Per germline, CDR1 DFQATT and CDR2 SNEGSKA (reference sequence). TCRdb fed the PCR reads into MiXCR, producing one record per CDR3 protein. The sample records over 90,000 distinct CDR3 sequences, about half being singletons. The V and J genes are TRBV20-1 and TRBJ2-2. Source material: blood. This receptor was identified in a male donor with acne. The chain's CDR3 is CSARVQATGELVL.